One and the same sample provided the 11 T cell receptor beta chains below, sequenced in a study of blood T cell repertoires in COVID-19. Sequenced by immunoSEQ multiplex PCR; TCRdb stores in-frame clones only, minus some. The sample consists of 200,000 to 250,000 clones, approximately 82% of them appearing once. The specimen was peripheral blood. These receptors came from a woman under 30 with acute or convalescent COVID-19.

This sequence joins TRBV6-1 and TRBJ2-6; D is undetermined. Germline-derived CDR1 and CDR2 are MNHNS and SASEGT. V was clipped by 2 bases and J by 0 bases, with 8 bases between them. The CDR3 is made up of 16 amino acids. CDR3 nucleotides: TGTGCCAGCAGTGAACAAGCCGGCTCTGGGGCCAACGTCCTGACTTTC. It encodes CASSEQAGSGANVLTF.

This clone is a singleton in its sample. V usage is TRBV6-5 and J usage is TRBJ1-5; D ambiguous. The CDR3 extends over 13 amino acids. Trimming left V 0 bases short and J 6 bases short, with 6 bases between. Germline V CDR1 and CDR2: MNHEY, SVGAGI. This CDR3 is CASSYSPSQPQHF. DNA of the CDR3: TGTGCCAGCAGTTACTCACCCAGTCAGCCCCAGCATTTT.

The chain recombines TRBV7-9 with TRBJ2-5; no definite D call. CDR1 is SEHNR and CDR2 is FQNEAQ in the germline V gene (reference sequence). The CDR3 has 15 residues. Trimming pared 2 bases from V and 4 bases from J, leaving 14 bases between. The CDR3 here is CASSLWSLRRETQYF. The CDR3 bases are TGTGCCAGCAGCTTATGGAGTTTACGGCGAGAGACCCAGTACTTC.

The chain carries TRBV19 and TRBJ2-1; maybe TRBD2 (5 bases). V was shortened by 7 bases and J by 0 bases, with 13 bases between the two germline ends. Germline lookup yields CDR1 LNHDA and CDR2 SQIVND (reference sequence). This CDR3 comprises 15 residues. CDR3 sequence reads: CASTKIGSSYNEQFF. The CDR3 region has the DNA TGTGCCAGTACCAAAATTGGGAGCTCCTACAATGAGCAGTTCTTC.

The chain has TRBV2 and TRBJ2-7, with a possible D match to TRBD1 (5 bases). The ends were cut back, 4 bases at V and 2 bases at J, with 9 bases in the middle. Looked up from germline, CDR1 is SNHLY and CDR2 is FYNNEI. The CDR3 sequence is 13 residues long. The CDR3 nucleotides read TGTGCCAGCAGTGGACAGTCCCCCTACGAGCAGTACTTC. It encodes CASSGQSPYEQYF.

The chain is built from TRBV7-2 and TRBJ2-2; 9 bases match TRBD2. Germline V CDR1 and CDR2: SGHTA, FQGNSA. V trimming: 5 bases; J trimming: 1 base; junction bases outside the gene matches: 11. CDR3 length: 18 residues. The CDR3 DNA reads TGTGCCAGCAGCGCGGGACTAGCAAGAGGGAGGAACACCGGGGAGCTGTTTTTT. Translating it yields CASSAGLARGRNTGELFF.

The chain joins TRBV7-2 to TRBJ1-2; D is unclear. Germline lookup yields CDR1 SGHTA and CDR2 FQGNSA. V lost 0 bases to trimming and J lost 8 bases, with 13 bases between them. This CDR3 is built from 14 residues. In DNA, the CDR3 is TGTGCCAGCAGCTTAGCTACGGGTCCGAGGGGCTACACCTTC. Residues: CASSLATGPRGYTF.

The CDR3 region has the DNA TGTGCCAGCACCTCCGGGACTAGCGGCTACAATGAGCAGTTCTTC. Its protein is CASTSGTSGYNEQFF. The chain couples TRBV27 to TRBJ2-1, with 11 bases aligning to TRBD2. Trimming took 7 bases from V and 3 from J; bases not matched to a gene: 5. In germline, CDR1 is MNHEY, CDR2 SMNVEV (reference sequence). CDR3 length: 15 amino acids.

The chain uses TRBV30 and TRBJ1-4; perhaps TRBD1 as D (5 bases). Germline CDR1 GTSNPN, CDR2 SVGIG (reference sequence). The CDR3 is 14 residues long. V gave up 4 bases and J gave up 0 bases, with 9 bases separating them. The CDR3 coding sequence is TGTGCCTGGACAGGGAAAGCAACTAATGAAAAACTGTTTTTT. Encoded protein: CAWTGKATNEKLFF. The full variable domain, in which reference TRBV30 and TRBJ1-4 provide the parts outside the CDR3, is SQTIHQWPATLVQPVGSPLSLECTVEGTSNPNLYWYRQAAGRGLQLLFYSVGIGQISSEVPQNLSASRPQDRQFILSSKKLLLSDSGFYLCAWTGKATNEKLFFGSGTQLSVL.

The chain is built from TRBV6-2 or TRBV6-3 and TRBJ2-5; 8 nucleotides agree with TRBD2. This CDR3 has 16 residues. V dropped 6 bases and J dropped 5; count of bases not matched to a gene: 14. CDR1 MNHEY and CDR2 SVGEGT come from the germline V gene. The CDR3 coding sequence is TGTGCCAGCAGCCGGAGGAGCGGGAGAGGGAGGGAGACCCAGTACTTC. It translates to CASSRRSGRGRETQYF.

The chain couples TRBV29-1 to TRBJ2-1, with 9 bases lining up with TRBD2. Germline CDR1 reads SQVTM; CDR2 reads ANQGSEA. The CDR3 loop spans 14 amino acids. V dropped 2 bases and J dropped 8; count of bases not matched to a gene: 7. The CDR3 DNA follows: TGCAGCGTTGAAAGTAGCGGGAGTATGGATGAGCAGTTCTTC. Amino acid sequence: CSVESSGSMDEQFF.